Listed below are T cell receptor beta chains from one sample, sequenced in a study of T cells after yellow fever vaccination. TCRdb redid the calling of the 5' RACE reads with MiXCR, one entry per CDR3 protein. The sample holds around 160,000 distinct CDR3 sequences, almost 7% seen once. The starting material was CD4+ T cells sorted from PBMCs, obtained less than 6 days after the first yellow fever vaccination. The origin of the receptors is a man aged 18 to 30 who received the YFV17D yellow fever vaccine. Both conserved end residues are part of each CDR3. The order of the fields is D gene, clone size, V gene, J gene, CDR3 protein, CDR3 DNA. A D gene is named only where the DNA matches it firmly. Not all rows give a size; the values are once, few, many and, for expanded clones, a class.

D: NA
size: NA
V: TRBV4-1
J: TRBJ1-6
CDR3: CASSRGESSYNSPLHF
DNA: TGCGCCAGCAGCCGAGGGGAGAGCTCCTATAATTCACCCCTCCACTTT

D: NA
size: NA
V: TRBV6-5
J: TRBJ2-5
CDR3: CASSYSGATIQETQYF
DNA: TGTGCCAGCAGTTACTCGGGGGCTACTATACAAGAGACCCAGTACTTC

D: TRBD1
size: many
V: TRBV7-9
J: TRBJ2-2
CDR3: CASSPFRDRGTGELFF
DNA: TGTGCCAGCAGCCCCTTCCGGGACAGGGGGACCGGGGAGCTGTTTTTT

D: TRBD1
size: few
V: TRBV6-5
J: TRBJ1-3
CDR3: CASRTGGDTIYF
DNA: TGTGCCAGCAGAACAGGGGGAGACACCATATATTTT

D: NA
size: few
V: TRBV7-2
J: TRBJ2-5
CDR3: CASSLVQGGWETQYF
DNA: TGTGCCAGCAGCTTAGTCCAGGGAGGATGGGAGACCCAGTACTTC

D: TRBD1
size: medium-sized
V: TRBV15
J: TRBJ2-5
CDR3: CATSRDRGWEETQYF
DNA: TGTGCCACCAGCCGTGACAGGGGGTGGGAAGAGACCCAGTACTTC

D: NA
size: many
V: TRBV7-2
J: TRBJ1-1
CDR3: CASSFDTEAFF
DNA: TGTGCCAGCAGCTTCGACACTGAAGCTTTCTTT

D: NA
size: few
V: TRBV12-3/TRBV12-4
J: TRBJ1-4
CDR3: CASSRHLQTTNEKLFF
DNA: TGTGCCAGCAGCCGGCACCTACAAACAACTAATGAAAAACTGTTTTTT

D: NA
size: many
V: TRBV4-3
J: TRBJ1-6
CDR3: CASKGDRFESPLHF
DNA: TGCGCCAGCAAGGGAGACAGGTTTGAATCACCCCTCCACTTT

D: NA
size: many
V: TRBV4-1
J: TRBJ1-6
CDR3: CASSQGIRDSPLHF
DNA: TGCGCCAGCAGCCAAGGGATAAGGGATTCACCCCTCCACTTT

D: NA
size: many
V: TRBV11-2
J: TRBJ2-3
CDR3: CASSLGSFRDTQYF
DNA: TGTGCCAGCAGCTTAGGAAGCTTCAGGGATACGCAGTATTTT

D: TRBD1
size: NA
V: TRBV11-2
J: TRBJ1-2
CDR3: CASSLTGVYGYTF
DNA: TGTGCCAGCAGCTTGACAGGGGTCTATGGCTACACCTTC

D: NA
size: many
V: TRBV25-1
J: TRBJ2-7
CDR3: CASSSEYSYEQYF
DNA: TGTGCCAGCAGCTCGGAGTATTCCTACGAGCAGTACTTC

D: NA
size: NA
V: TRBV7-9
J: TRBJ2-3
CDR3: CASSLGPDREYF
DNA: TGTGCCAGCAGCTTAGGGCCAGATCGTGAGTATTTT

D: NA
size: many
V: TRBV5-1
J: TRBJ2-1
CDR3: CASSLLGGVNEQFF
DNA: TGCGCCAGCAGCCTCCTAGGGGGGGTAAATGAGCAGTTCTTC

D: TRBD2
size: many
V: TRBV9
J: TRBJ2-3
CDR3: CASSSSSGLSTDTQYF
DNA: TGTGCCAGCAGCTCCTCTAGCGGGTTAAGCACAGATACGCAGTATTTT

D: NA
size: many
V: TRBV7-2
J: TRBJ1-5
CDR3: CASSPIRGSNQPQHF
DNA: TGTGCCAGCAGCCCTATCCGGGGGAGCAATCAGCCCCAGCATTTT

D: NA
size: few
V: TRBV4-3
J: TRBJ2-2
CDR3: CASSQPGPHTGELFF
DNA: TGCGCCAGCAGCCAGCCGGGACCCCACACCGGGGAGCTGTTTTTT

D: NA
size: NA
V: TRBV20-1
J: TRBJ1-5
CDR3: CSARDGGFQPQHF
DNA: TGCAGTGCTAGAGATGGTGGGTTTCAGCCCCAGCATTTT

D: TRBD1
size: few
V: TRBV7-8
J: TRBJ1-5
CDR3: CASSPDRGTRYSNQPQHF
DNA: TGTGCCAGCAGCCCCGACAGGGGGACCAGATATAGCAATCAGCCCCAGCATTTT

D: TRBD1
size: many
V: TRBV4-3
J: TRBJ2-2
CDR3: CASSQDRKPNTGELFF
DNA: TGCGCCAGCAGCCAGGACAGGAAACCGAACACCGGGGAGCTGTTTTTT

D: NA
size: few
V: TRBV7-3
J: TRBJ2-1
CDR3: CASRKTGETSEQFF
DNA: TGTGCCAGCAGGAAGACGGGGGAGACCAGTGAGCAGTTCTTC

D: NA
size: many
V: TRBV7-9
J: TRBJ1-1
CDR3: CASSLDSGTEAFF
DNA: TGTGCCAGCAGCCTGGACAGCGGGACTGAAGCTTTCTTT

D: TRBD2
size: few
V: TRBV5-1
J: TRBJ2-1
CDR3: CASSPIAGCYRQFF
DNA: TGCGCCAGCAGCCCTATAGCGGGCTGCTACAGGCAGTTCTTC

D: NA
size: few
V: TRBV4-2
J: TRBJ2-1
CDR3: CASSLDGTYAYNEQFF
DNA: TGTGCCAGCAGTTTAGACGGGACATACGCCTACAATGAGCAGTTCTTC

D: TRBD1
size: many
V: TRBV7-2
J: TRBJ1-2
CDR3: CASSLETGGYGYTF
DNA: TGTGCCAGCAGCTTAGAGACAGGGGGCTATGGCTACACCTTC

D: NA
size: NA
V: TRBV12-3/TRBV12-4
J: TRBJ2-1
CDR3: CASSLPQGRNEQFF
DNA: TGTGCCAGCAGTCTCCCGCAGGGTCGAAATGAGCAGTTCTTC

D: TRBD1
size: many
V: TRBV5-1
J: TRBJ1-1
CDR3: CASSSYRQGQGAFF
DNA: TGCGCCAGCAGCTCGTACCGACAGGGCCAAGGAGCTTTCTTT

D: NA
size: NA
V: TRBV4-3
J: TRBJ2-7
CDR3: CASSQSGAYEQYF
DNA: TGCGCCAGCAGCCAGTCAGGGGCCTACGAGCAGTACTTC

D: TRBD1
size: many
V: TRBV5-1
J: TRBJ1-4
CDR3: CASRKQGNEKLFF
DNA: TGCGCCAGCAGGAAACAGGGGAATGAAAAACTGTTTTTT

D: NA
size: few
V: TRBV2
J: TRBJ2-6
CDR3: CASSLLGSGANVLTF
DNA: TGTGCCAGCAGCCTGCTCGGCTCTGGGGCCAACGTCCTGACTTTC

D: TRBD1
size: many
V: TRBV5-1
J: TRBJ2-3
CDR3: CASSPGTDSSTDTQYF
DNA: TGCGCCAGCAGCCCCGGGACAGACTCTAGCACAGATACGCAGTATTTT

D: TRBD2
size: many
V: TRBV20-1
J: TRBJ2-5
CDR3: CSARELAAQETQYF
DNA: TGCAGTGCTAGAGAACTAGCGGCCCAAGAGACCCAGTACTTC

D: TRBD1
size: many
V: TRBV12-3/TRBV12-4
J: TRBJ2-2
CDR3: CASSATGTGELFF
DNA: TGTGCCAGCAGTGCGACAGGGACCGGGGAGCTGTTTTTT

D: TRBD1
size: few
V: TRBV20-1
J: TRBJ2-2
CDR3: CSARVTGTGELFF
DNA: TGCAGTGCTAGAGTGACAGGGACCGGGGAGCTGTTTTTT

D: NA
size: NA
V: TRBV6-5
J: TRBJ2-6
CDR3: CASLPSFRLFSGANVLTF
DNA: TGTGCCAGCTTACCCTCTTTCCGTCTCTTCTCTGGGGCCAACGTCCTGACTTTC

D: NA
size: NA
V: TRBV6-5
J: TRBJ1-6
CDR3: CATWDNNSPLHF
DNA: TGTGCCACATGGGACAATAATTCACCCCTCCACTTT

D: NA
size: many
V: TRBV6-2/TRBV6-3
J: TRBJ2-4
CDR3: CATSMDSAKNIQYF
DNA: TGTGCCACCAGCATGGATTCAGCCAAAAACATTCAGTACTTC

D: TRBD1
size: few
V: TRBV19
J: TRBJ2-1
CDR3: CASNRPGTGGIEQFF
DNA: TGTGCCAGTAATCGACCCGGGACAGGGGGGATTGAGCAGTTCTTC

D: NA
size: many
V: TRBV5-6
J: TRBJ1-6
CDR3: CASRGRGEFYNSPLHF
DNA: TGTGCCAGCAGGGGCCGGGGGGAGTTTTATAATTCACCCCTCCACTTT

D: TRBD1
size: many
V: TRBV20-1
J: TRBJ2-1
CDR3: CSARRGLSYNEQFF
DNA: TGCAGTGCTAGAAGGGGGCTCTCCTACAATGAGCAGTTCTTC

D: NA
size: many
V: TRBV5-1
J: TRBJ2-3
CDR3: CASSLAPLDTQYF
DNA: TGCGCCAGCAGCTTGGCCCCGTTAGATACGCAGTATTTT

D: TRBD2
size: many
V: TRBV12-3/TRBV12-4
J: TRBJ2-5
CDR3: CASSPGGTIYQETQYF
DNA: TGTGCCAGCAGCCCGGGGGGGACCATATACCAAGAGACCCAGTACTTC

D: NA
size: many
V: TRBV4-2
J: TRBJ1-6
CDR3: CASSQAPDGLSPPLHF
DNA: TGTGCCAGCAGCCAAGCCCCAGACGGCCTCTCCCCACCCCTCCACTTT

D: NA
size: many
V: TRBV12-3/TRBV12-4
J: TRBJ2-3
CDR3: CASSPGPRDTQYF
DNA: TGTGCCAGCAGTCCCGGCCCGAGGGATACGCAGTATTTT

D: NA
size: many
V: TRBV6-5
J: TRBJ1-2
CDR3: CASSYSPPWSGYTF
DNA: TGTGCCAGCAGTTACTCGCCCCCCTGGAGTGGCTACACCTTC

D: TRBD1
size: many
V: TRBV5-5
J: TRBJ2-1
CDR3: CASSSGTGVYNEQFF
DNA: TGTGCCAGCAGCTCCGGGACAGGGGTCTACAATGAGCAGTTCTTC

D: TRBD1
size: many
V: TRBV30
J: TRBJ2-7
CDR3: CAWSPGQYEQYF
DNA: TGTGCCTGGAGTCCGGGACAGTACGAGCAGTACTTC

D: NA
size: few
V: TRBV15
J: TRBJ1-5
CDR3: CATSTQGSQPQHF
DNA: TGTGCCACCAGTACGCAGGGGAGTCAGCCCCAGCATTTT

D: NA
size: many
V: TRBV6-5
J: TRBJ2-5
CDR3: CASSTTGGPETQYF
DNA: TGTGCCAGCAGTACTACGGGGGGCCCTGAGACCCAGTACTTC

D: TRBD2
size: few
V: TRBV2
J: TRBJ2-3
CDR3: CACSFNSFAGGSTDTQYF
DNA: TGTGCCTGCAGTTTCAATAGTTTCGCGGGGGGGAGCACAGATACGCAGTATTTT

D: NA
size: few
V: TRBV2
J: TRBJ2-5
CDR3: CAGGQWVETQYF
DNA: TGTGCCGGGGGGCAATGGGTGGAGACCCAGTACTTC

D: NA
size: few
V: TRBV27
J: TRBJ1-6
CDR3: CASSFHRAESPLHF
DNA: TGTGCCAGCAGTTTTCATAGAGCGGAGTCACCCCTCCACTTT

D: NA
size: few
V: TRBV25-1
J: TRBJ1-6
CDR3: CASSYTDNSPLHF
DNA: TGTGCCAGCTCCTACACGGATAATTCACCCCTCCACTTT

D: TRBD2
size: few
V: TRBV7-3
J: TRBJ2-1
CDR3: CASSSERGYNEQFF
DNA: TGTGCCAGCAGCTCTGAGCGGGGCTACAATGAGCAGTTCTTC